Presented here are 14 T cell receptor beta chains from one specimen sequenced in a study of cytomegalovirus exposure and HLA in healthy donors. Primers for the PCR totalled 60 Vbeta and 13 Jbeta. Assay used: immunoSEQ multiplex PCR; TCRdb lists only in-frame clones, some missing. Of approximately 200,000 clones listed, 65% to 90% are singletons. Sequencing was carried out using PBMCs. Receptors originate from a girl aged 5-17 years in good health and CMV-seronegative.

The genes are TRBV6-1 and TRBJ2-7; 8 positions agree with TRBD2. The germline gives CDR1 MNHNS, CDR2 SASEGT. Unmatched junction bases numbered 16, after V lost 2 bases and J lost 4 bases. The length of the CDR3 is 18 residues. The CDR3 DNA sequence: TGTGCCAGCAGTGAAATCCCGGCTTCGGGAGGGATACAGTACGAGCAGTACTTC. Translated, it gives CASSEIPASGGIQYEQYF.

V usage is TRBV4-1 and J usage is TRBJ2-7; D remains ambiguous. The germline V gene has CDR1 MGHRA and CDR2 YSYEKL. Between the trimmed V and J ends, which lost 3 bases and 6 bases, there was a span of 12 bases. CDR3 length: 13 residues. The chain's CDR3 is CASSHQVALEQYF. DNA for the CDR3: TGCGCCAGCAGCCACCAAGTAGCTCTCGAGCAGTACTTC.

The V and J genes are TRBV7-8 and TRBJ2-7, with 7 bases that match TRBD2. V was clipped by 8 bases and J by 3 bases; unmatched bases: 16. Germline V gene data show CDR1 as SGHVS and CDR2 as FQNEAQ. CDR3 length equals 16 residues. CDR3 bases: TGTGCCAGCGGGACCATCTATGGGCGGGAGATCTACGAGCAGTACTTC. The encoded protein is CASGTIYGREIYEQYF.

This rearrangement joins TRBV7-9 to TRBJ1-2; TRBD1 matches at 8 bases. Germline trimming cut 5 bases from V and 0 bases from J; bases unmatched to any gene: 11. The CDR3 loop spans 17 amino acids. Germline CDR1 and CDR2: SEHNR and FQNEAQ (reference sequence). The chain's CDR3 is CASSQTPSGQANYGYTF. The CDR3 DNA reads TGTGCCAGCAGCCAAACACCGTCGGGACAGGCTAACTATGGCTACACCTTC.

V gene TRBV14 combines with J gene TRBJ1-2; TRBD1 matches 9 bases. Germline CDR1 SGHDN, CDR2 FVKESK. V lost 0 bases, J lost 7 bases, and 3 bases stayed unmatched. This CDR3 is 14 amino acids long. CDR3 region: CASSQEWTGVGYTF. In DNA form, the CDR3 reads TGTGCCAGCAGCCAAGAGTGGACAGGGGTTGGCTACACCTTC.

V usage is TRBV9 and J usage is TRBJ2-3; 8 positions match TRBD2. The CDR3 is 16 residues long. Unmatched junction bases numbered 7, after V lost 2 bases and J lost 2 bases. Germline CDR1 SGDLS, CDR2 YYNGEE. CDR3 sequence (DNA): TGTGCCAGCAGCGTGTCACGGGGGGGCCTCACAGATACGCAGTATTTT. Translation: CASSVSRGGLTDTQYF.

This chain connects TRBV13 to TRBJ1-2; 10 nucleotides match TRBD1. CDR3 length: 14 residues. V shed 3 bases, J shed 8 bases, and the junction held 6 bases outside the gene matches. Germline V gives CDR1 PRHDT, CDR2 FYEKMQ (reference sequence). CDR3 nucleotides: TGTGCCAGCAGCTTGGGACAGGGGATTAGAGGCTACACCTTC. Amino acid sequence: CASSLGQGIRGYTF.

The CDR3 DNA reads as TGTGCCAGCAGTTTCAAGGGACAGGCGGGAAACACCATATATTTT. This encodes CASSFKGQAGNTIYF. V and J are TRBV5-5 and TRBJ1-3; the match to TRBD1 covers 8 bases. The CDR3 has 15 amino acids. With V trimmed by 5 bases and J by 4 bases, 8 bases remained unmatched. CDR1 and CDR2 (germline): SGHKS, YYEKEE (reference sequence).

The chain links TRBV11-2 to TRBJ1-2; 7 bases line up with TRBD1. The length of the CDR3 is 16 residues. From germline, CDR1 is SGHAT and CDR2 FQNNGV. Trimming at V came to 4 bases and at J to 4 bases, leaving 12 bases not matched to a gene. The CDR3 bases are TGTGCCAGCAGCTCGTCCCTCGGACAGGCGTCCTATGGCTACACCTTC. Protein product: CASSSSLGQASYGYTF. Variable domain in full (rest from reference TRBV11-2 and TRBJ1-2): EAGVAQSPRYKIIEKRQSVAFWCNPISGHATLYWYQQILGQGPKLLIQFQNNGVVDDSQLPKDRFSAERLKGVDSTLKIQPAKLEDSAVYLCASSSSLGQASYGYTFGSGTRLTVV.

The chain carries TRBV14 and TRBJ2-4; D perhaps matches TRBD2 (7 bases). The CDR3 contains 19 residues. Germline V CDR1 and CDR2: SGHDN, FVKESK. V lost 2 bases and J 2 bases, leaving 22 bases between the germline ends. The DNA for the CDR3 is TGTGCCAGCAGCCAATCGAGGGAGGGGGGGCCAAGGTCCAAAAACATTCAGTACTTC. Protein: CASSQSREGGPRSKNIQYF.

This clone appeared once. As DNA, the CDR3 is TGTGCCAGCAGTTGGACTAGCGGTTACAATGAGCAGTTCTTC. Encoded protein: CASSWTSGYNEQFF. The rearrangement uses TRBV27 and TRBJ2-1, with TRBD2 matching 10 bases. The junction had 1 base not matched to a gene; V was cut back by 4 bases and J by 4 bases. Per germline, CDR1 MNHEY and CDR2 SMNVEV (reference sequence). This CDR3 is built from 14 residues.

The V and J genes are TRBV5-4 and TRBJ2-5; 7 bases are shared with TRBD1. The assigned J gene may be wrong: the sequence end matches TRBJ2-7 better. The CDR3 is made up of 13 amino acids. Germline V lookup: CDR1 SGHNT, CDR2 YYREEE (reference sequence). CDR3 nucleotide sequence: TGTGCCAGCAGCTTGATGACAGGGAACGAGCAGTACTTC. Amino acids: CASSLMTGNEQYF.

The rearrangement uses TRBV2 and TRBJ2-7; D call uncertain. The length of the CDR3 is 11 residues. V was trimmed by 5 bases and J by 0 bases, leaving 2 bases between them. Per germline, CDR1 SNHLY and CDR2 FYNNEI. CDR3 DNA: TGTGCCAGCAGTTACTCCTACGAGCAGTACTTC. It translates to CASSYSYEQYF.

The chain employs TRBV16 and TRBJ2-3; D is uncertain. CDR3 length: 15 amino acids. From germline, CDR1 is KGHSY and CDR2 FQNENV. Trimming removed 4 bases at V and 7 bases at J, with 18 bases between. CDR3 sequence reads: CASSLAYPQSHTQYF. The CDR3 DNA sequence: TGTGCCAGCAGCCTCGCTTACCCACAGTCTCATACGCAGTATTTT.